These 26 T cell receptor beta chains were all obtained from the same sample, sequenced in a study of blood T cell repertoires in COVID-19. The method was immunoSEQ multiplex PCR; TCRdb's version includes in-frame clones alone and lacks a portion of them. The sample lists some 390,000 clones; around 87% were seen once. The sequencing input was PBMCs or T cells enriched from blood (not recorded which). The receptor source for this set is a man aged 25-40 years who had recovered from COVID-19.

CDR3 sequence reads: CASRGGLEEGLGYNEQFF. The CDR3 DNA follows: TGTGCCAGCAGGGGAGGACTAGAAGAGGGGCTCGGCTACAATGAGCAGTTCTTC. The rearrangement links TRBV2 to TRBJ2-1, with TRBD2 matching 7 bases. Unmatched junction bases numbered 17, after V lost 6 bases and J lost 3 bases. The CDR3 is 18 amino acids. CDR1 and CDR2 from the germline V gene are SNHLY and FYNNEI.

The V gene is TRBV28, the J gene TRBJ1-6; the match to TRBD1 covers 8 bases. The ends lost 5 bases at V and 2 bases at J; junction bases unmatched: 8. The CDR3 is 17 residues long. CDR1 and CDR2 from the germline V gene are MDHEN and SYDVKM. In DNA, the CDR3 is TGTGCCAGCAGTCCCTGGACAGGGAACCCCTATAATTCACCCCTCCACTTT. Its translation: CASSPWTGNPYNSPLHF.

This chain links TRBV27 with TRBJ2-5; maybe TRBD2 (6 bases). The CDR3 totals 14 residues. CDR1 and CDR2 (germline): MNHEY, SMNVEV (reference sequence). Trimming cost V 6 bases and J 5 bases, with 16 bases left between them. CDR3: CASRFGGKGETQYF. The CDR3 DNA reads TGTGCCAGCAGATTCGGCGGGAAGGGGGAGACCCAGTACTTC.

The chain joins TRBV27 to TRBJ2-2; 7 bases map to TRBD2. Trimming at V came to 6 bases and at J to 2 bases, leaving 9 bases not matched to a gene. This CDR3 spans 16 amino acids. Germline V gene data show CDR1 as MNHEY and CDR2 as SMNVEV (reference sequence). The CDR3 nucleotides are TGTGCCAGCAGAGTTTGGGCGGGAGATAACACCGGGGAGCTGTTTTTT. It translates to CASRVWAGDNTGELFF.

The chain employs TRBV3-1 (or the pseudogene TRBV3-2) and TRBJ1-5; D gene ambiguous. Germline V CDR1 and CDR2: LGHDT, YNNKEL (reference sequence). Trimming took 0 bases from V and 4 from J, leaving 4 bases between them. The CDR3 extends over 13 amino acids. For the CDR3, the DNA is TGTGCCAGCAGCCAAGATTCGAATCAGCCCCAGCATTTT. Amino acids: CASSQDSNQPQHF.

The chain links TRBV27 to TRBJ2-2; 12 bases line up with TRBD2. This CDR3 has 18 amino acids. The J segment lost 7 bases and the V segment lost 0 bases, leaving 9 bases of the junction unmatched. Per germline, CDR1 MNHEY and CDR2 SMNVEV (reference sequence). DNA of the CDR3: TGTGCCAGCAGTTTATCCGTCCTAGCGGGAGGGCCGGTCGGGGAGCTGTTTTTT. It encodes CASSLSVLAGGPVGELFF.

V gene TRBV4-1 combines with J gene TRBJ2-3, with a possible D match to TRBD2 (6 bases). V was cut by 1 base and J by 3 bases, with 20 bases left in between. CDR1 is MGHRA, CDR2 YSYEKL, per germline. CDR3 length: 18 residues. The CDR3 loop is CASSQVGGLGRGTDTQYF. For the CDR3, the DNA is TGCGCCAGCAGCCAAGTGGGGGGTCTCGGCCGTGGGACAGATACGCAGTATTTT.

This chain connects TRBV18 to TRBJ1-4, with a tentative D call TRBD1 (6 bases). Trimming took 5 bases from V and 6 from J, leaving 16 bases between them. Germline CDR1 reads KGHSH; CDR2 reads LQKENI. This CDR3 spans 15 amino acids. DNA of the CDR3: TGTGCCAGCTCATCATCATCCGGACAGTATGAAAAACTGTTTTTT. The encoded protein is CASSSSSGQYEKLFF.

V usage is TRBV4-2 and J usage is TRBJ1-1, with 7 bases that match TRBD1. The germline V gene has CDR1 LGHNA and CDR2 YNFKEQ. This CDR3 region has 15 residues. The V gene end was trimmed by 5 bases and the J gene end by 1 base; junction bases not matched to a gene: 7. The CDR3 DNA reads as TGTGCCAGCAGCAAGTACAGGGGCGGGAACACTGAAGCTTTCTTT. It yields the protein CASSKYRGGNTEAFF.

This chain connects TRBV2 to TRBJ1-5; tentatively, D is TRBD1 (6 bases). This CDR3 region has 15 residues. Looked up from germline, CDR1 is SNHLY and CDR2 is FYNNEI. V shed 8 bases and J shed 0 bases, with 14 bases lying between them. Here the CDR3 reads CASCFGGASNQPQHF. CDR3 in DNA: TGTGCCAGCTGTTTTGGGGGGGCTAGCAATCAGCCCCAGCATTTT.

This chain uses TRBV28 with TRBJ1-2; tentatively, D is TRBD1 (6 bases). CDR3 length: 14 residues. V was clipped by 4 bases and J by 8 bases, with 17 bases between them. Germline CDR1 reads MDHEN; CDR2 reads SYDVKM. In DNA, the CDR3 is TGTGCCAGCAGTTCACCCACCTACAGGGCCGGCTACACCTTC. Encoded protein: CASSSPTYRAGYTF.

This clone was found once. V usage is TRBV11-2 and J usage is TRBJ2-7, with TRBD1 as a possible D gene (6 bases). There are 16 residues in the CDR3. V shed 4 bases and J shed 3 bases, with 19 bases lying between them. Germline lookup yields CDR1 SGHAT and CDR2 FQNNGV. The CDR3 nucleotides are TGTGCCAGCAGCTGGATAGGGGGAGTATCCGGCTACGAGCAGTACTTC. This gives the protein CASSWIGGVSGYEQYF.

CDR3 sequence (DNA): TGTGCCAGCAGCCGTCTCGGGATTGAGACCCAGTACTTC. The encoded protein is CASSRLGIETQYF. This sequence joins TRBV7-2 and TRBJ2-5, with D possibly matching TRBD2 (5 bases). V lost 5 bases, J lost 5 bases, and 12 bases lay in between. The CDR3 loop spans 13 amino acids. Germline lookup yields CDR1 SGHTA and CDR2 FQGNSA.

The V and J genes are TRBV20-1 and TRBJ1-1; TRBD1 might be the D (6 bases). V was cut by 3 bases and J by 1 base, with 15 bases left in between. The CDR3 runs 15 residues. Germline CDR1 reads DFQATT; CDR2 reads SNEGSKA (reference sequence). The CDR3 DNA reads TGCAGTGCTAGTAAACAGGGTTATGCGAACACTGAAGCTTTCTTT. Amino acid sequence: CSASKQGYANTEAFF.

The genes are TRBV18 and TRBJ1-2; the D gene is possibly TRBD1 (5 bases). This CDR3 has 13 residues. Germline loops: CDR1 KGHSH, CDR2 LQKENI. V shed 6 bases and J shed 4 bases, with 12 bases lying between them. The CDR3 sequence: CASSSGRAYGYTF. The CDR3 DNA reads TGTGCCAGCTCCTCGGGCAGGGCCTATGGCTACACCTTC.

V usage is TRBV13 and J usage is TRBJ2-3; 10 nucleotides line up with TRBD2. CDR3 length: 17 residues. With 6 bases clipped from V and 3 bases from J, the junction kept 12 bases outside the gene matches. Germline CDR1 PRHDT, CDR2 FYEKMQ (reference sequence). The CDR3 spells CASSPRGLAVSTDTQYF. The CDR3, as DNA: TGTGCCAGCAGTCCTCGAGGACTAGCGGTATCTACAGATACGCAGTATTTT.

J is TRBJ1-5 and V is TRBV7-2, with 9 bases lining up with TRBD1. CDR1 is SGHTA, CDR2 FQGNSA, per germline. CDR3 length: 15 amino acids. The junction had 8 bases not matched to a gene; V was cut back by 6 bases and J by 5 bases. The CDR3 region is CASSSGQGTHQPQHF. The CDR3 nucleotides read TGTGCCAGCAGTTCGGGACAGGGTACCCATCAGCCCCAGCATTTT.

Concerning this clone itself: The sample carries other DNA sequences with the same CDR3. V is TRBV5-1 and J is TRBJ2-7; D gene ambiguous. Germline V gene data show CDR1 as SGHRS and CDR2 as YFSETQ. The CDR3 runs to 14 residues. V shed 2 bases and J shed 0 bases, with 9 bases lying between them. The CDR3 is CASSFGGSSYEQYF. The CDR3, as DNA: TGCGCCAGCAGCTTCGGCGGAAGCTCCTACGAGCAGTACTTC. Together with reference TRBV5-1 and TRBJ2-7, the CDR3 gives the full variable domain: KAGVTQTPRYLIKTRGQQVTLSCSPISGHRSVSWYQQTPGQGLQFLFEYFSETQRNKGNFPGRFSGRQFSNSRSEMNVSTLELGDSALYLCASSFGGSSYEQYFGPGTRLTVT.

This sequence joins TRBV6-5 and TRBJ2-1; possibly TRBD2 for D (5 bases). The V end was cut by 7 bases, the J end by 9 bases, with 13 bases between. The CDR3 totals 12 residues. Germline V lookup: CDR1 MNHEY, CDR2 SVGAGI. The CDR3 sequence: CASKGPGGEQFF. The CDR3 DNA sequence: TGTGCCAGCAAAGGGCCAGGAGGTGAGCAGTTCTTC.

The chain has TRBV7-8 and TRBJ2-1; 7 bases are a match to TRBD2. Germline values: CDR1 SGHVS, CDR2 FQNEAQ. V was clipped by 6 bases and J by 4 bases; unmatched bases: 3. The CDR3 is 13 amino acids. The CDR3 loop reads CASSLAEYNEQFF. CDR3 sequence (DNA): TGTGCCAGCAGTCTAGCGGAGTACAATGAGCAGTTCTTC.

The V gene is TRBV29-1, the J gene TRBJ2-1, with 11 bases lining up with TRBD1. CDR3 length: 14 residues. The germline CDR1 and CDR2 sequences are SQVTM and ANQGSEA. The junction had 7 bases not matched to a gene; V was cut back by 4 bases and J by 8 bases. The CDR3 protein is CSVGAGQGGDEQFF. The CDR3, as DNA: TGCAGCGTTGGAGCGGGACAGGGGGGTGATGAGCAGTTCTTC.

CDR3 residues: CASSYRGGGLDTGELFF. DNA for the CDR3: TGTGCCAGCAGTTATCGGGGGGGAGGGTTGGACACCGGGGAGCTGTTTTTT. The chain has TRBV27 and TRBJ2-2; 8 bases match TRBD2. With V trimmed by 4 bases and J by 3 bases, 10 bases remained unmatched. Germline V gives CDR1 MNHEY, CDR2 SMNVEV (reference sequence). The CDR3 extends over 17 amino acids.

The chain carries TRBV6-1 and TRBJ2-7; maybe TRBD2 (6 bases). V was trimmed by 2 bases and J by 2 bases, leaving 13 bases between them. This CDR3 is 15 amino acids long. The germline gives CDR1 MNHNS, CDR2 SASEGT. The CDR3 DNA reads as TGTGCCAGCAGTGAATCCCCGGGAGATCCCTACGAGCAGTACTTC. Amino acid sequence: CASSESPGDPYEQYF.

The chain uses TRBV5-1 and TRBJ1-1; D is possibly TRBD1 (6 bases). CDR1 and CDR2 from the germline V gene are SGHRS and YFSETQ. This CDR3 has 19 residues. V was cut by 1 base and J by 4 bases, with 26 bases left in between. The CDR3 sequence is CASSLFVSPHRADGTEAFF. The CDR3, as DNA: TGCGCCAGCAGCTTGTTTGTTTCTCCGCACAGGGCGGATGGCACTGAAGCTTTCTTT.

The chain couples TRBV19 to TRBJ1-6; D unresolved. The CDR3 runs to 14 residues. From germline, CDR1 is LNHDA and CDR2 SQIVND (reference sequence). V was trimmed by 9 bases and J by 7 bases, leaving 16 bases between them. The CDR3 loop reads CASCFSRSNSPLHF. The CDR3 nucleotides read TGTGCCAGCTGTTTTAGTCGGTCCAATTCACCCCTCCACTTT.

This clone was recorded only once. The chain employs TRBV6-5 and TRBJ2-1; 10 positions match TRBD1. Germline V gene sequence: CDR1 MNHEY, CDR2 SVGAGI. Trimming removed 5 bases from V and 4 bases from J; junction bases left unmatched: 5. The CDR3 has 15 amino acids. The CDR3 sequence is CASSPGTGEYNEQFF. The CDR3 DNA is TGTGCCAGCAGTCCCGGGACAGGGGAATACAATGAGCAGTTCTTC.